What follows are 25 T cell receptor beta chains derived from one specimen sequenced in a study of cytomegalovirus exposure and HLA in healthy donors (dated by TCRdb to the late 2010s). Library generation was performed with the immunoSEQ multiplex PCR assay. For the multiplex PCR, a mixture combining 60 forward primers for TCR Vbeta segments and 13 reverse primers for TCR Jbeta segments was used. The source is immuneACCESS, and TCRdb retained only in-frame sequences with V and J called. Part of the clones is not carried over; for the studies checked, unresolved V genes explain less than half of this, and the remainder is unexplained. The sample table contains over 100,000 clones; only one count was recorded for 79% of them. The ten biggest clones cover about 2.7% of the sample. The sample comprised PBMCs. The receptors originated from a woman in her late teens or twenties in good health and CMV-seropositive.

The rearrangement uses TRBV27 and TRBJ2-2, with a tentative D call TRBD1 (7 bases). Germline assignment: CDR1 MNHEY and CDR2 SMNVEV (reference sequence). Trimming cost V 8 bases and J 7 bases, with 20 bases left between them. There are 15 residues in the CDR3. CDR3 sequence (DNA): TGTGCCAGCCTAAATCGGAGGGGGCTTCACGGGGAGCTGTTTTTT. Its translation is CASLNRRGLHGELFF.

Points on this clone: Other DNA sequences in the sample encode the same CDR3. This sequence joins TRBV5-1 and TRBJ2-1, with D maybe TRBD2 (5 bases). Germline values: CDR1 SGHRS, CDR2 YFSETQ. CDR3 length equals 13 residues. V was clipped by 4 bases and J by 5 bases, with 10 bases between them. The CDR3 loop reads CASSPGLNNEQFF. CDR3 coding DNA: TGCGCCAGCAGCCCAGGACTCAACAATGAGCAGTTCTTC.

This rearrangement joins TRBV5-4 to TRBJ2-2, with D tentatively TRBD2 (6 bases). Germline CDR1 SGHNT, CDR2 YYREEE (reference sequence). The germline V and J ends were trimmed by 5 bases and 1 base, with 15 bases remaining between them. The CDR3 runs to 16 residues. CDR3 DNA sequence: TGTGCCAGCAGACCAGGCATAGCGGAGAACACCGGGGAGCTGTTTTTT. Translated: CASRPGIAENTGELFF.

The chain recombines TRBV28 with TRBJ1-5; 8 bases map to TRBD1. Germline assignment: CDR1 MDHEN and CDR2 SYDVKM. The J segment lost 1 base and the V segment lost 5 bases, leaving 7 bases of the junction unmatched. The CDR3 has 16 amino acids. This CDR3 is CASSPQGAWSNQPQHF. CDR3 coding DNA: TGTGCCAGCAGTCCTCAGGGGGCGTGGAGCAATCAGCCCCAGCATTTT.

The chain recombines TRBV13 with TRBJ2-1; D is ambiguous. The CDR3 is 13 amino acids. Germline CDR1 and CDR2: PRHDT and FYEKMQ (reference sequence). V lost 0 bases to trimming and J lost 11 bases, with 11 bases between them. The CDR3: CASSLGGAAQQFF. The CDR3 DNA follows: TGTGCCAGCAGCTTAGGCGGCGCGGCTCAGCAGTTCTTC.

The CDR3 region has the DNA TGTGCCAGCAGTAATACAGGGACCTACGAGCAGTACTTC. Translating it yields CASSNTGTYEQYF. The genes are TRBV27 and TRBJ2-7, with D possibly matching TRBD1 (6 bases). The CDR3 is 13 amino acids. Germline values: CDR1 MNHEY, CDR2 SMNVEV (reference sequence). Trimming stripped 5 bases from V and 2 bases from J, with 10 bases between.

The chain carries TRBV5-1 and TRBJ1-4; a possible D gene is TRBD1 (5 bases). V gave up 2 bases and J gave up 0 bases, with 11 bases separating them. The CDR3 runs to 16 residues. Germline-derived CDR1 and CDR2 are SGHRS and YFSETQ. CDR3 in amino acids: CASSLDSSATNEKLFF. The CDR3 DNA follows: TGCGCCAGCAGCTTAGACAGTTCTGCAACTAATGAAAAACTGTTTTTT.

Comments on this clone: Mismatch with germline at one junction end may stem from a read error. J is TRBJ1-1 and V is TRBV6-1; TRBD1 might be the D (5 bases). CDR3 length: 18 amino acids. Looked up from germline, CDR1 is MNHNS and CDR2 is SASEGT. The CDR3 bases are TGTGCCATCAGTGAAAGGGGTGGCAGGGAAGACATGAACACTGAAGCTTTCTTT. It codes for CAISERGGREDMNTEAFF.

The chain has TRBV12-5 and TRBJ1-2; D gene uncertain. The CDR3 runs 14 residues. Trimming cost V 1 base and J 0 bases, with 6 bases left between them. CDR1 is LGHNT and CDR2 is FRNRAP in the germline V gene. DNA of the CDR3: TGTGCTAGTGGTTTGGGTCAGACTAACTATGGCTACACCTTC. This encodes CASGLGQTNYGYTF. The variable domain in full, with the rest retrieved from reference TRBV12-5 and TRBJ1-2, is DARVTQTPRHKVTEMGQEVTMRCQPILGHNTVFWYRQTMMQGLELLAYFRNRAPLDDSGMPKDRFSAEMPDATLATLKIQPSEPRDSAVYFCASGLGQTNYGYTFGSGTRLTVV.

This chain uses TRBV7-2 with TRBJ1-4; D remains ambiguous. The CDR3 runs to 12 residues. Germline assignment: CDR1 SGHTA and CDR2 FQGNSA. The V end lost 5 bases, the J end lost 6 bases, and 7 bases lay between the germline ends. The CDR3 DNA sequence: TGTGCCAGCAGCCAGGAGGATGAAAAACTGTTTTTT. It encodes CASSQEDEKLFF. The full variable domain, rest sourced from reference TRBV7-2 and TRBJ1-4, is GAGVSQSPSNKVTEKGKDVELRCDPISGHTALYWYRQSLGQGLEFLIYFQGNSAPDKSGLPSDRFSAERTGGSVSTLTIQRTQQEDSAVYLCASSQEDEKLFFGSGTQLSVL.

The chain employs TRBV9 and TRBJ2-7; TRBD1 might be the D (5 bases). Trimming stripped 0 bases from V and 2 bases from J, with 9 bases between. The germline gives CDR1 SGDLS, CDR2 YYNGEE. This CDR3 is built from 14 residues. DNA of the CDR3: TGTGCCAGCAGCGTAGGCGACAGTCCCTACGAGCAGTACTTC. It codes for CASSVGDSPYEQYF.

The genes are TRBV6-5 and TRBJ1-4; 8 bases map to TRBD1. The CDR3 is 14 amino acids. Looked up from germline, CDR1 is MNHEY and CDR2 is SVGAGI. The ends lost 6 bases at V and 7 bases at J; junction bases unmatched: 7. The CDR3 loop reads CASRSSGTGEKLFF. CDR3 in DNA: TGTGCCAGCAGGAGCTCCGGGACAGGTGAAAAACTGTTTTTT.

V is TRBV4-2 and J is TRBJ1-5; D unresolved. The V gene lost 4 bases and the J gene lost 1 base, with 11 bases spanning the gap. The CDR3 has 15 amino acids. Looked up from germline, CDR1 is LGHNA and CDR2 is YNFKEQ. CDR3 residues: CASSPAAGSNQPQHF. As DNA, the CDR3 is TGTGCCAGCAGCCCCGCGGCGGGGAGCAATCAGCCCCAGCATTTT.

In its sample, this clone was seen a few times. This chain uses TRBV5-4 with TRBJ2-2; 10 bases are a match to TRBD2. CDR3 length equals 15 residues. V shed 2 bases, J shed 8 bases, and the junction held 6 bases outside the gene matches. From germline, CDR1 is SGHNT and CDR2 YYREEE (reference sequence). The CDR3 region is CASSFIAGGAGELFF. The DNA of the CDR3 is TGTGCCAGCAGCTTTATAGCGGGAGGTGCGGGGGAGCTGTTTTTT.

The V call is TRBV11-2, the J call TRBJ1-5; no reliable D call. Germline V gene sequence: CDR1 SGHAT, CDR2 FQNNGV. Trimming removed 1 base from V and 7 bases from J, with 11 bases in between. This CDR3 is built from 14 residues. Here the CDR3 reads CASSLGLRSQPQHF. The CDR3 DNA follows: TGTGCCAGCAGCTTAGGACTTCGGAGCCAGCCCCAGCATTTT.

The chain links TRBV28 to TRBJ2-3; 8 bases line up with TRBD2. CDR3 length equals 20 residues. Germline loops: CDR1 MDHEN, CDR2 SYDVKM. The junction had 18 bases not matched to a gene; V was cut back by 1 base and J by 3 bases. The CDR3 nucleotides read TGTGCCAGCAGTTTATTCGAGATGAGTCTCGGGAGGGCGGATACAGATACGCAGTATTTT. Amino acid sequence: CASSLFEMSLGRADTDTQYF.

This clone was picked up a small number of times. The chain carries TRBV28 and TRBJ1-2, with TRBD1 matching over 8 bases. Germline lookup yields CDR1 MDHEN and CDR2 SYDVKM. The J segment lost 5 bases and the V segment lost 6 bases, leaving 8 bases of the junction unmatched. This CDR3 region has 14 residues. The CDR3 sequence: CASRILGTGYGYTF. CDR3 nucleotide sequence: TGTGCCAGCAGGATACTTGGGACAGGATATGGCTACACCTTC.

The V and J genes are TRBV27 and TRBJ2-1, with 9 bases matching TRBD2. The germline CDR1 and CDR2 sequences are MNHEY and SMNVEV (reference sequence). The trim removed 4 bases at V and 0 bases at J, leaving 10 bases unmatched. The CDR3 spans 18 residues. The CDR3 protein is CASSYPSGRTSSYNEQFF. The CDR3, as DNA: TGTGCCAGCAGTTACCCGAGCGGGAGGACCAGCTCCTACAATGAGCAGTTCTTC.

The rearrangement uses TRBV7-9 and TRBJ1-4, with 7 nucleotides matching TRBD1. Germline lookup yields CDR1 SEHNR and CDR2 FQNEAQ (reference sequence). The CDR3 length is 14 residues. With 5 bases clipped from V and 4 bases from J, the junction kept 4 bases outside the gene matches. The CDR3, as DNA: TGTGCCAGCAGCCCGAGACAGGGTAATGAAAAACTGTTTTTT. It translates to CASSPRQGNEKLFF.

In the case of this clone: Other nucleotide sequences in the sample specify the same CDR3. This rearrangement joins TRBV30 to TRBJ2-1, with 7 bases matching TRBD2. The CDR3 is 16 residues long. V shed 1 base, J shed 6 bases, and the junction held 12 bases outside the gene matches. In germline, CDR1 is GTSNPN, CDR2 SVGIG (reference sequence). CDR3 region: CAWSDGLAGDSNEQFF. In DNA form, the CDR3 reads TGTGCCTGGAGTGACGGGCTCGCGGGAGATAGCAATGAGCAGTTCTTC.

The chain recombines TRBV7-6 with TRBJ2-5; weak D call: TRBD2 (5 bases). This CDR3 comprises 18 residues. CDR1 is SGHVS and CDR2 is FNYEAQ in the germline V gene. The germline V and J ends were trimmed by 2 bases and 5 bases, with 24 bases remaining between them. The CDR3 spells CASSLPPGVGWRSETQYF. CDR3 sequence (DNA): TGTGCCAGCAGCTTACCCCCCGGGGTGGGGTGGCGTAGTGAGACCCAGTACTTC.

The chain's CDR3 is CASSQSIGGLDEQYF. CDR3 DNA: TGTGCCAGCAGCCAAAGTATCGGGGGTTTGGACGAGCAGTACTTC. V gene TRBV14 combines with J gene TRBJ2-7; a weak D match, TRBD2 (6 bases). Germline-derived CDR1 and CDR2 are SGHDN and FVKESK. This CDR3 is 15 amino acids long. V was trimmed by 2 bases and J by 5 bases, leaving 16 bases between them.

The J gene is TRBJ1-1, the V gene TRBV5-6; D call uncertain. CDR3 length: 14 amino acids. The V end lost 3 bases, the J end lost 1 base, and 10 bases lay between the germline ends. Looked up from germline, CDR1 is SGHDT and CDR2 is YYEEEE. The CDR3 nucleotides read TGTGCCAGCAGCTCCGACTTGGGGAACACTGAAGCTTTCTTT. It translates to CASSSDLGNTEAFF.

V usage is TRBV6-6 and J usage is TRBJ2-5, with D unresolved. The CDR3 contains 13 residues. The V and J ends lost 5 bases and 5 bases respectively, with 12 bases between them. Germline CDR1 is MNHNY and CDR2 is SVGAGI (reference sequence). CDR3 protein: CASSRAKDETQYF. The CDR3 DNA is TGTGCCAGCAGTAGAGCGAAGGATGAGACCCAGTACTTC.

The J gene is TRBJ1-3, the V gene TRBV9, with D tentatively TRBD1 (6 bases). The germline CDR1 and CDR2 sequences are SGDLS and YYNGEE. CDR3 size: 13 residues. V was pared by 4 bases and J by 13 bases, with 18 bases between. In DNA form, the CDR3 reads TGTGCCAGCAGCAAGACACCCGGGACAACGATATATTTT. It codes for CASSKTPGTTIYF.